This T cell receptor beta chain was found in a study of graft-versus-host responses after intestinal transplantation. Study-level information: The study gave all recipients anti-thymocyte globulin induction, then tacrolimus and steroids for 2 to 3 years. Notes on the study in general: Allografts carried high graft-versus-host to host-versus-graft clonal ratios in patients having graft-donor T cell macrochimerism.

The repertoire was sequenced with immunoSEQ multiplex PCR; TCRdb's copy has only in-frame clones and lacks some. The sample lists 20,000 to 25,000 clones; less than 40% were seen once. This clone was recorded a few times. Co-plating was performed using around 200,000 CFSE-labeled responder cells and around 200,000 irradiated, violet-dye-labeled stimulator cells. A sort after the reaction isolated proliferating CFSE-low CD3+CD4+ and CD3+CD8+ responders. This TCR derives from a human patient who received an intestinal transplant. The sequencing used alloreactive CD8+ T cells from a mixed lymphocyte reaction culture, collected before intestinal transplant. This sample's subset: CFSE-low proliferating T cells sorted from roughly six-day pre-transplant mixed lymphocyte reaction (GvH or HvG direction).

CDR3 nucleotides: TGTGCCAGCAGTTTTGGGGACAGTTCGGCCGAGCAGTACTTC. Protein sequence: CASSFGDSSAEQYF. The rearrangement joins TRBV27 to TRBJ2-7, with TRBD1 matching over 7 bases. In germline, CDR1 is MNHEY, CDR2 SMNVEV (reference sequence). V lost 3 bases to trimming and J lost 6 bases; unmatched junction nucleotides: 8. This CDR3 has 14 amino acids.